This TCR beta chain was identified in a study of naive and memory T cell subsets. Study outcomes and limitations: Naive repertoires, especially CD8, held a few larger clonotypes, possibly memory cells re-expressing CD45RA. Gini index rose across naive, CM, EM and EMRA in CD4 and CD8.

Between the trimmed V and J ends, which lost 0 bases and 7 bases, there was a span of 12 bases. The CDR3 is made up of 14 amino acids. An equimolar mix of two oligonucleotides served as the beta constant-region primer for TRBC1 and TRBC2. Four rounds of PCR amplified the ligated cDNA using nested alpha and beta constant-region primers plus SP2. Via MiXCR, TCRdb re-called the UMI-ligation and nested PCR reads, giving one row per CDR3 protein. The repertoire consists of approximately 100,000 distinct CDR3 sequences, with about 14% occurring once and the leading ten covering about 3%. This clonotype has more than one count but fewer than ten. As yet, its antigen is unknown.

V is TRBV12-3 or TRBV12-4 and J is TRBJ1-2; a weak D match, TRBD1 (5 bases). The sequencing input was naive CD8+ T cells from blood. This TCR was sampled from a human donor in good health. As DNA, the CDR3 is TGTGCCAGCAGTTTAGCGGGGGGACGAGTTGGCTACACCTTC. This codes for CASSLAGGRVGYTF.